This entry concerns a single T cell receptor beta chain. Clones were read by immunoSEQ multiplex PCR, and TCRdb kept only the in-frame ones, dropping some. The profile shows about 180,000 clones, around 90% of them singletons. The germline V gene encodes CDR1 SGHRS and CDR2 YFSETQ. J lost 3 bases, V lost 3 bases, and 9 bases had no gene match. This CDR3 region has 15 residues. The sample belongs to a study of blood T cell repertoires in COVID-19. The chain uses TRBV5-1 and TRBJ2-7, with 7 positions matching TRBD1. The TCR comes from a woman aged 18-29 years who had recovered from COVID-19. The sequenced sample consisted of PBMCs or T cells enriched from blood (not recorded which). The CDR3 DNA sequence: TGCGCCAGCAGCTATGCTTCGACAGGGAACTACGAGCAGTACTTC. Protein product: CASSYASTGNYEQYF. The full variable domain, in which reference TRBV5-1 and TRBJ2-7 provide the parts outside the CDR3, is KAGVTQTPRYLIKTRGQQVTLSCSPISGHRSVSWYQQTPGQGLQFLFEYFSETQRNKGNFPGRFSGRQFSNSRSEMNVSTLELGDSALYLCASSYASTGNYEQYFGPGTRLTVT.